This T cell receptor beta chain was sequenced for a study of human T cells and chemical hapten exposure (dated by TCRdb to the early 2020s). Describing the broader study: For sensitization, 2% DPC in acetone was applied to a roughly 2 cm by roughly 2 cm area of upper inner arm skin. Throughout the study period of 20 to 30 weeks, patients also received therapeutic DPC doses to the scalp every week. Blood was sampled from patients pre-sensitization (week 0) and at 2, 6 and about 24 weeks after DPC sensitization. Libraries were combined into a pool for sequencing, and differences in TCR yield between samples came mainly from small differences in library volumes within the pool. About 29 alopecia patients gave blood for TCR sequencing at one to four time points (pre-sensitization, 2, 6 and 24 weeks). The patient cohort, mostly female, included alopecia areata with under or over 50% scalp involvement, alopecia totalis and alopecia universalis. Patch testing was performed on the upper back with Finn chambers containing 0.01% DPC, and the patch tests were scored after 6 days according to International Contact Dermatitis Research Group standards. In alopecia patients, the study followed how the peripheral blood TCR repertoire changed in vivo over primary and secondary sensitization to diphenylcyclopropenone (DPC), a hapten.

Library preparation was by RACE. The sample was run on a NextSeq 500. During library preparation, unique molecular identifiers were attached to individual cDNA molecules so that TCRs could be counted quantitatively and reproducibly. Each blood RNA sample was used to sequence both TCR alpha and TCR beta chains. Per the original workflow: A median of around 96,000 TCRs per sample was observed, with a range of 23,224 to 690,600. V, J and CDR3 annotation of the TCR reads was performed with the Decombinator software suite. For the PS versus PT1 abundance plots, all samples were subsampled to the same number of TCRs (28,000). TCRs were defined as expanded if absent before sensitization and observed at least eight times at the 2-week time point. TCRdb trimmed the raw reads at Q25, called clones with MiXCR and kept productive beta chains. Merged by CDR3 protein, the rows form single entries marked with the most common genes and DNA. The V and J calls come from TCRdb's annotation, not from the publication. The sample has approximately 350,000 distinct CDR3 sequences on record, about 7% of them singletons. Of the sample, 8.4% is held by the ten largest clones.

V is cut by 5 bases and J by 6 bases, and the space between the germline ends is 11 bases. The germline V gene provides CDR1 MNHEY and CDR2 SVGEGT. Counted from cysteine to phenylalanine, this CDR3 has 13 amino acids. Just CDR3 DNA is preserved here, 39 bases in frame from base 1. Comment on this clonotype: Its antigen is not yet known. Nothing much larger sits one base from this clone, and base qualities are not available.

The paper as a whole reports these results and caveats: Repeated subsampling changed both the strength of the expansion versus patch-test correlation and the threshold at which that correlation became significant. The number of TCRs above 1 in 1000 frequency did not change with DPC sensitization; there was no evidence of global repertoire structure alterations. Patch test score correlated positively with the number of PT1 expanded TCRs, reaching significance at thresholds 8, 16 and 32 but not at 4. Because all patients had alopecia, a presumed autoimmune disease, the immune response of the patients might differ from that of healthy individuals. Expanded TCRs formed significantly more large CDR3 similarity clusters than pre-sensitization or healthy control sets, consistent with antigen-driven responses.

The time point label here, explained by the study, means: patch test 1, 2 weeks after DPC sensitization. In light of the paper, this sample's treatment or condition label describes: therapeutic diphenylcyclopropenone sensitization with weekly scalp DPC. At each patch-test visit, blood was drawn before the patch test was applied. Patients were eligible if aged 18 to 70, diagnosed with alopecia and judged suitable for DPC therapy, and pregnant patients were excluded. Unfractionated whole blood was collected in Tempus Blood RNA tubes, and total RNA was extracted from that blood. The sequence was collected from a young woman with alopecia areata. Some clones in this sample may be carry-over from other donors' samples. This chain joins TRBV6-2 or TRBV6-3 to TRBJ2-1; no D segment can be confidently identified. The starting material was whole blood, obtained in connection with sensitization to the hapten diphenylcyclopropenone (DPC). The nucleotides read TGTGCCAGCAGTCGACTCACCGGCAATGAGCAGTTCTTC. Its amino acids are CASSRLTGNEQFF.